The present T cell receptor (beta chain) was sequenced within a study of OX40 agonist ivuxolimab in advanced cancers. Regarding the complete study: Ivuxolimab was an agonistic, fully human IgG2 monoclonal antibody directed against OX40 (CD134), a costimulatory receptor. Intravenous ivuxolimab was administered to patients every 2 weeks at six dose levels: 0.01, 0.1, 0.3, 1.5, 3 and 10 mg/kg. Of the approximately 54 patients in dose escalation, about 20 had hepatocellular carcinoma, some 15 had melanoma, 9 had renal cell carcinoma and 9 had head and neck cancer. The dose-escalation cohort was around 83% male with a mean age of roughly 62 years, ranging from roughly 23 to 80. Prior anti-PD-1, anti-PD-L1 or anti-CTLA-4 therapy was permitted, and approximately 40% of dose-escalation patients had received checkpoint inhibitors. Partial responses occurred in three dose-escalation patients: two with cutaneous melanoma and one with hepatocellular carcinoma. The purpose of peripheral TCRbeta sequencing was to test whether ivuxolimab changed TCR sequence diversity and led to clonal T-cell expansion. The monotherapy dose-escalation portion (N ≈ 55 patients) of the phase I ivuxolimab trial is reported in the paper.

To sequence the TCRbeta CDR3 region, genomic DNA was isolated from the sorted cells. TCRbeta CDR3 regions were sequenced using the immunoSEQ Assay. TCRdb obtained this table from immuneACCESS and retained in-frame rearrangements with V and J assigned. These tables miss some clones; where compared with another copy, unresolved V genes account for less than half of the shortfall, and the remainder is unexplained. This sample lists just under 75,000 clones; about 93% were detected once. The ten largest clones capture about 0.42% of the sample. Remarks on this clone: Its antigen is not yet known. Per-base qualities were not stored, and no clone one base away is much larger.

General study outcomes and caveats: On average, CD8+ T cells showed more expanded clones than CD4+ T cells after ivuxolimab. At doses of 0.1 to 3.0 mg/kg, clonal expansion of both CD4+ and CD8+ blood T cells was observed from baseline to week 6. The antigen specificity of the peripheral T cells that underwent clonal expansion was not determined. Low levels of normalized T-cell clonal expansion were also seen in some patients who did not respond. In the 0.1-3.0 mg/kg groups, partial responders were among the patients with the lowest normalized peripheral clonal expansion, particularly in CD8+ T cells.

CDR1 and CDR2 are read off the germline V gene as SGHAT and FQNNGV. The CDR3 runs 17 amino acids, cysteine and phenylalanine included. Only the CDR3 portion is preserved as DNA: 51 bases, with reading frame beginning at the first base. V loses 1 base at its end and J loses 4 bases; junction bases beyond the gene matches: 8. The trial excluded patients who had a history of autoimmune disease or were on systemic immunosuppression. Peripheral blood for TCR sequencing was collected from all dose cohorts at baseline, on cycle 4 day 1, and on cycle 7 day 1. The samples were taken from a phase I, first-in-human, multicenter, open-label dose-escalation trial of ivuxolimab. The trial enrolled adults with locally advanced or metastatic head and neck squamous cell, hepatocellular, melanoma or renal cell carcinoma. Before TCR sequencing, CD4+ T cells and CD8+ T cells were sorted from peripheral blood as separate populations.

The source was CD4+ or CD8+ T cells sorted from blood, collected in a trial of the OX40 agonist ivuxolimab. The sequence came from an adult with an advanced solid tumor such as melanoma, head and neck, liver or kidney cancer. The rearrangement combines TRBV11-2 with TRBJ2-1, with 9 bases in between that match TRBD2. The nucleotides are TGTGCCAGCAGCTTAGGTGAGGCGGGAGGGATGTACAATGAGCAGTTCTTC. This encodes CASSLGEAGGMYNEQFF.